Listed below are T cell receptor beta chains from one sample, sequenced in a study of shared clonotypes between healthy human individuals. The data were produced by immunoSEQ multiplex PCR, yet TCRdb's version contains in-frame clones alone and is incomplete. The sample shows a few million clones, around nine tenths of them seen only once. Material for sequencing was naive CD4+ T cells sorted from blood. The receptor set was obtained from a man between 18 and 29 years old in good health. Each CDR3 is given with its conserved first and last residue. A D gene is named only where the DNA matches it firmly. Only some rows state a clone size, as once, few, many or a class for expanded clones.

J gene: TRBJ1-1
V gene: TRBV5-1
clone size: NA
D gene: NA
CDR3 DNA: TGCGCCAGCAGTTTCGACTGGAACACTGAAGCTTTCTTT
CDR3 protein: CASSFDWNTEAFF

J gene: TRBJ1-1
V gene: TRBV6-1
clone size: NA
D gene: NA
CDR3 DNA: TGTGCCAGCAGTGAGCAGGGCGCCGTCACTGAAGCTTTCTTT
CDR3 protein: CASSEQGAVTEAFF

J gene: TRBJ2-7
V gene: TRBV4-1
clone size: NA
D gene: NA
CDR3 DNA: TGCGCCAGCAGCCAAGGGCTAGCAGGCTACGAGCAGTACTTC
CDR3 protein: CASSQGLAGYEQYF

J gene: TRBJ2-7
V gene: TRBV10-3
clone size: NA
D gene: NA
CDR3 DNA: TGTGCCATCAGTGAAGGGGTTGGGAGCTCCTACGAGCAGTACTTC
CDR3 protein: CAISEGVGSSYEQYF

J gene: TRBJ2-5
V gene: TRBV2
clone size: NA
D gene: TRBD2
CDR3 DNA: TGTGCCAGCAGTGATGTGGGAGCGGGGGGGCCTGAGGAGACCCAGTACTTC
CDR3 protein: CASSDVGAGGPEETQYF

J gene: TRBJ2-7
V gene: TRBV19
clone size: NA
D gene: NA
CDR3 DNA: TGTGCCAGTAGTAGTCCCTCCTACGAGCAGTACTTC
CDR3 protein: CASSSPSYEQYF

J gene: TRBJ1-6
V gene: TRBV12-5
clone size: NA
D gene: TRBD1
CDR3 DNA: TGTGCTAGTGGTTTACCACCTCTATCCCGGGACAGGGGGAAGGATAATTCACCCCTCCACTTT
CDR3 protein: CASGLPPLSRDRGKDNSPLHF

J gene: TRBJ1-5
V gene: TRBV7-2
clone size: NA
D gene: TRBD1
CDR3 DNA: TGTGCCAGCAGCTTATATAGGACAGGGTCGGGCAATCAGCCCCAGCATTTT
CDR3 protein: CASSLYRTGSGNQPQHF

J gene: TRBJ1-2
V gene: TRBV6-5
clone size: NA
D gene: NA
CDR3 DNA: TGTGCCAGCAGTTACCGGGGAGGGGCCGAAGACTATGGCTACACCTTC
CDR3 protein: CASSYRGGAEDYGYTF

J gene: TRBJ2-7
V gene: TRBV13
clone size: few
D gene: NA
CDR3 DNA: TGTGCCAGCAGCGAATGGCCTTCAGAGCAGTACTTC
CDR3 protein: CASSEWPSEQYF

J gene: TRBJ1-2
V gene: TRBV10-3
clone size: NA
D gene: NA
CDR3 DNA: TGTGCCATCAGTGAGGGGGGCTTGGTCTATGGCTACACCTTC
CDR3 protein: CAISEGGLVYGYTF

J gene: TRBJ1-1
V gene: TRBV7-2
clone size: NA
D gene: NA
CDR3 DNA: TGTGCCAGCACCCGCCAGCCGAACACTGAAGCTTTCTTT
CDR3 protein: CASTRQPNTEAFF

J gene: TRBJ2-7
V gene: TRBV7-2
clone size: NA
D gene: NA
CDR3 DNA: TGTGCCAGCAGCTTAGGTGCGATCTACGAGCAGTACTTC
CDR3 protein: CASSLGAIYEQYF

J gene: TRBJ2-7
V gene: TRBV14
clone size: NA
D gene: NA
CDR3 DNA: TGTGCCAGCAGCCTGGCTACAAGCCGGGCCAGCTCCTACGAGCAGTACTTC
CDR3 protein: CASSLATSRASSYEQYF

J gene: TRBJ1-4
V gene: TRBV2
clone size: NA
D gene: NA
CDR3 DNA: TGTGCCAGCAGTATATCCGAAAAACTGTTTTTT
CDR3 protein: CASSISEKLFF

J gene: TRBJ2-3
V gene: TRBV27
clone size: NA
D gene: TRBD2
CDR3 DNA: TGTGCCAGCAGTCAGGGACTAGCGGGATCGCAGTATTTT
CDR3 protein: CASSQGLAGSQYF

J gene: TRBJ1-5
V gene: TRBV27
clone size: NA
D gene: NA
CDR3 DNA: TGTGCCAGCAGTTTAAGAGGCGGCAGGGATAGAATTGGTGATCGTCAGCCCCAGCATTTT
CDR3 protein: CASSLRGGRDRIGDRQPQHF

J gene: TRBJ1-1
V gene: TRBV5-1
clone size: NA
D gene: NA
CDR3 DNA: TGCGCCAGCAGTTCCACCGGGGGCATGAACACTGAAGCTTTCTTT
CDR3 protein: CASSSTGGMNTEAFF

J gene: TRBJ2-7
V gene: TRBV2
clone size: NA
D gene: NA
CDR3 DNA: TGTGCCAGCGCCCCCAGGAGGGGCGAGCAGTACTTC
CDR3 protein: CASAPRRGEQYF

J gene: TRBJ1-3
V gene: TRBV5-4
clone size: once
D gene: NA
CDR3 DNA: TGTGCCAGCAGCTTTGGGGGGGCTGGAAACACCATATATTTT
CDR3 protein: CASSFGGAGNTIYF

J gene: TRBJ1-5
V gene: TRBV19
clone size: few
D gene: TRBD1
CDR3 DNA: TGTGCCAGTAGTATGTTAGACAGGGATGAGCAGCCCCAGCATTTT
CDR3 protein: CASSMLDRDEQPQHF

J gene: TRBJ2-7
V gene: TRBV18
clone size: NA
D gene: NA
CDR3 DNA: TGTGCCAGCTCACCATTTTCATCGGAGGACGAGCAGTACTTC
CDR3 protein: CASSPFSSEDEQYF

J gene: TRBJ2-7
V gene: TRBV7-2
clone size: NA
D gene: TRBD2
CDR3 DNA: TGTGCCAGCAGCTTAGGGGGACTAGTGTCCTACGAGCAGTACTTC
CDR3 protein: CASSLGGLVSYEQYF

J gene: TRBJ2-2
V gene: TRBV11-3
clone size: once
D gene: NA
CDR3 DNA: TGTGCCAGCAGCACCTCAGGGGTGGCCACCGGGGAGCTGTTTTTT
CDR3 protein: CASSTSGVATGELFF

J gene: TRBJ1-6
V gene: TRBV7-2
clone size: few
D gene: NA
CDR3 DNA: TGTGCCAGCAGCTTAATCGCATGGGTAGATTCACCCCTCCACTTT
CDR3 protein: CASSLIAWVDSPLHF

J gene: TRBJ2-1
V gene: TRBV12-2
clone size: NA
D gene: NA
CDR3 DNA: TGTGCAAGTCGCTTAGCACTAGCGGGAGAGTTCAATGAGCAGTTCTTC
CDR3 protein: CASRLALAGEFNEQFF

J gene: TRBJ2-1
V gene: TRBV5-4
clone size: NA
D gene: TRBD2
CDR3 DNA: TGTGCCAGCAGCTTGGGCCTAGCGGGAGTCGGTTCCTACAATGAGCAGTTCTTC
CDR3 protein: CASSLGLAGVGSYNEQFF

J gene: TRBJ1-2
V gene: TRBV21-1
clone size: NA
D gene: NA
CDR3 DNA: TGTGCCAGCAGGGGCAGGGGGCACCTCTATGGCTACACCTTC
CDR3 protein: CASRGRGHLYGYTF

J gene: TRBJ2-1
V gene: TRBV4-1
clone size: NA
D gene: TRBD2
CDR3 DNA: TGCGCCAGCAGCCAAGATCCCGCTAGCGGGAGATTTAATGAGCAGTTCTTC
CDR3 protein: CASSQDPASGRFNEQFF

J gene: TRBJ2-7
V gene: TRBV9
clone size: NA
D gene: TRBD1
CDR3 DNA: TGTGCCAGCAGCGGAACCGGGACAGGAGTCGGCGAGCAGTACTTC
CDR3 protein: CASSGTGTGVGEQYF

J gene: TRBJ1-4
V gene: TRBV28
clone size: NA
D gene: NA
CDR3 DNA: TGTGCCAGCAGTTTAGGGCAGGGATGGGAAAAACTGTTTTTT
CDR3 protein: CASSLGQGWEKLFF

J gene: TRBJ2-1
V gene: TRBV7-2
clone size: NA
D gene: TRBD2
CDR3 DNA: TGTGCCAGCAGCTTACCTCTAGCGGGGGTGAACAATGAGCAGTTCTTC
CDR3 protein: CASSLPLAGVNNEQFF

J gene: TRBJ1-6
V gene: TRBV19
clone size: few
D gene: TRBD1
CDR3 DNA: TGTGCCAGTACTGGGACAGGAGCGGATAATTCACCCCTCCACTTT
CDR3 protein: CASTGTGADNSPLHF

J gene: TRBJ1-6
V gene: TRBV19
clone size: NA
D gene: NA
CDR3 DNA: TGTGCCAGTTCGGACAGCTCCTATAATTCACCCCTCCACTTT
CDR3 protein: CASSDSSYNSPLHF

J gene: TRBJ2-1
V gene: TRBV19
clone size: NA
D gene: TRBD2
CDR3 DNA: TGTGCCAGTAGTACGACTAGCGGGAGTACGCAGTTCTTC
CDR3 protein: CASSTTSGSTQFF

J gene: TRBJ1-5
V gene: TRBV6-5
clone size: NA
D gene: TRBD1
CDR3 DNA: TGTGCCAGCAGTCGACAGGGCAGCGGTCAGCCCCAGCATTTT
CDR3 protein: CASSRQGSGQPQHF

J gene: TRBJ1-2
V gene: TRBV7-9
clone size: few
D gene: TRBD1
CDR3 DNA: TGTGCCAGCAGCTTAGAGGCTTGGGGACAGCCTCCTGGCTACACCTTC
CDR3 protein: CASSLEAWGQPPGYTF

J gene: TRBJ2-6
V gene: TRBV5-8
clone size: once
D gene: TRBD1
CDR3 DNA: TGTGCCAGCAGCCACAGGACAGGGGCCTTTGGGGCCAACGTCCTGACTTTC
CDR3 protein: CASSHRTGAFGANVLTF

J gene: TRBJ2-7
V gene: TRBV10-3
clone size: NA
D gene: NA
CDR3 DNA: TGTGCCATCAGGGCGGGGGCCTGGGAGCAGTACTTC
CDR3 protein: CAIRAGAWEQYF

J gene: TRBJ2-3
V gene: TRBV12-5
clone size: NA
D gene: NA
CDR3 DNA: TGTGCTAGTGGTTTGGTACTATCTGCCGGCACAGATACGCAGTATTTT
CDR3 protein: CASGLVLSAGTDTQYF

J gene: TRBJ2-5
V gene: TRBV2
clone size: NA
D gene: NA
CDR3 DNA: TGTGCCAGCAGCCGATCTAGCGTCCAAGAGACCCAGTACTTC
CDR3 protein: CASSRSSVQETQYF

J gene: TRBJ1-1
V gene: TRBV6-6
clone size: NA
D gene: TRBD1
CDR3 DNA: TGTGCCAGCAGTCTCCCCCAGGGGGGAAACACTGAAGCTTTCTTT
CDR3 protein: CASSLPQGGNTEAFF

J gene: TRBJ1-2
V gene: TRBV18
clone size: NA
D gene: TRBD1
CDR3 DNA: TGTGCCAGCTCACCACCGACAGGGCCTCTCTATGGCTACACCTTC
CDR3 protein: CASSPPTGPLYGYTF

J gene: TRBJ2-3
V gene: TRBV10-3
clone size: NA
D gene: TRBD2
CDR3 DNA: TGTGCCATCAGTGAGACTACTAGCGGGATCACAGATACGCAGTATTTT
CDR3 protein: CAISETTSGITDTQYF

J gene: TRBJ2-5
V gene: TRBV19
clone size: NA
D gene: NA
CDR3 DNA: TGTGCCAGTAGTATGAACTACGAAGGGACCCAGTACTTC
CDR3 protein: CASSMNYEGTQYF

J gene: TRBJ1-2
V gene: TRBV25-1
clone size: NA
D gene: NA
CDR3 DNA: TGTGCCAGCAGTGGGCAGGGAAAACCTAACTATGGCTACACCTTC
CDR3 protein: CASSGQGKPNYGYTF

J gene: TRBJ1-5
V gene: TRBV6-6
clone size: NA
D gene: NA
CDR3 DNA: TGTGCCAGCATGGGCTATAGCAATCAGCCCCAGCATTTT
CDR3 protein: CASMGYSNQPQHF

J gene: TRBJ1-2
V gene: TRBV20-1
clone size: NA
D gene: NA
CDR3 DNA: TGCAGTGGTTCGGACTATGGCTACACCTTC
CDR3 protein: CSGSDYGYTF

J gene: TRBJ1-4
V gene: TRBV9
clone size: NA
D gene: NA
CDR3 DNA: TGTGCCAGCAGCGGGGGAACAGCTAATGAAAAACTGTTTTTT
CDR3 protein: CASSGGTANEKLFF

J gene: TRBJ2-7
V gene: TRBV28
clone size: NA
D gene: NA
CDR3 DNA: TGTGCCAGCGGCAGGACCAGGAGCTCCTACGAGCAGTACTTC
CDR3 protein: CASGRTRSSYEQYF

J gene: TRBJ1-4
V gene: TRBV7-9
clone size: NA
D gene: TRBD1
CDR3 DNA: TGTACCAGCAGCCCGATGACAGGGAATGAAAAACTGTTTTTT
CDR3 protein: CTSSPMTGNEKLFF

J gene: TRBJ2-7
V gene: TRBV5-1
clone size: NA
D gene: NA
CDR3 DNA: TGCGCCAGCAGCTTTAGCAGATTTTACGAGCAGTACTTC
CDR3 protein: CASSFSRFYEQYF

J gene: TRBJ2-3
V gene: TRBV5-6
clone size: NA
D gene: TRBD2
CDR3 DNA: TGTGCCAGCAGCTTGTGGCTAGCGGGGGGGCAAGATACGCAGTATTTT
CDR3 protein: CASSLWLAGGQDTQYF